This is a list of T cell receptor beta chains from one sample in a study of blood T cell repertoires in COVID-19. Generated by immunoSEQ multiplex PCR, the TCRdb table keeps only in-frame clones and is missing some. The table shows over 250,000 clones, with roughly 90% occurring only once. The source material was PBMCs or T cells enriched from blood (not recorded which). These receptors were taken from a man in his 60s who had recovered from COVID-19. Each CDR3 is given with its conserved first and last residue. The D gene is left open where the match is weak. A row's size may be missing; if present it is once, few, many or a size class.

TRBV11-3,TRBD1,TRBJ2-7,17,.,TGTGCCAGCAGCTTCGGGACAGGGGGGACATTCGATTACGAGCAGTACTTC,CASSFGTGGTFDYEQYF
TRBV18,TRBD1,TRBJ1-6,14,.,TGTGCCAGCTCGGGACAGGGGAGAAATTCACCCCTCCACTTT,CASSGQGRNSPLHF
TRBV5-6,TRBD1,TRBJ1-1,17,.,TGTGCCAGCAGCTTCTGGACAGGGGGCTTCATGAACACTGAAGCTTTCTTT,CASSFWTGGFMNTEAFF
TRBV5-1,.,TRBJ1-1,15,.,TGCGCCAGCAGCTTGGCCTACAGCCTGAACACTGAAGCTTTCTTT,CASSLAYSLNTEAFF
TRBV3-1/TRBV3-2,TRBD2,TRBJ2-5,20,once,TGTGCCAGCAGCCAAGATTTCGGACTAGCGGGAGGAGGAAGGAGAGAGACCCAGTACTTC,CASSQDFGLAGGGRRETQYF
TRBV12-5,.,TRBJ1-1,14,.,TGTGCTAGTGGTTTGCAGGGCGTGAACACTGAAGCTTTCTTT,CASGLQGVNTEAFF
TRBV7-9,.,TRBJ2-7,14,.,TGTGCCAGCAGCTTAGAGGCAGGGCCTTACGAGCAGTACTTC,CASSLEAGPYEQYF
TRBV28,TRBD2,TRBJ2-3,17,.,TGTGCCAGCAGACCACTCGGACTAGCGGGGGGTACAGATACGCAGTATTTT,CASRPLGLAGGTDTQYF
TRBV4-2,.,TRBJ1-6,16,.,TGTGCCAGCAGCCAAGTTAGGGGCAGGGGAGATTCACCCCTCCACTTT,CASSQVRGRGDSPLHF
TRBV6-5,.,TRBJ1-2,16,few,TGTGCCAGCAGTTCCGATGGGCAGGCTCCTAACTATGGCTACACCTTC,CASSSDGQAPNYGYTF
TRBV19,TRBD1,TRBJ1-5,16,once,TGTGCCAGTAGTCCCCAGGACAGGGGTAGCAATCAGCCCCAGCATTTT,CASSPQDRGSNQPQHF